This TCR beta chain was found in a study of T cell responses to AZD1222 COVID-19 vaccine. Study summary: Investigators merged groups given second doses at roughly 4 or roughly 12 weeks.

Study outcomes and limitations: A reported finding is that nearly half of spike-specific TCRs target unmutated variant regions. The peak T cell response came first, and repertoires were sampled only after it. Two AZD1222 doses significantly raised spike-specific TCR breadth and depth over controls.

Sequenced by immunoSEQ multiplex PCR; TCRdb stores in-frame clones only, minus some. The sample consists of fewer than 50,000 clones, about 83% of them appearing once. In regard to this clone: Its cognate antigen is unknown.

The CDR3 spans 18 residues. Trimming shortened V by 3 bases and J by 1 base, and 22 bases separated the two germline ends. In germline, CDR1 is MDHEN, CDR2 SYDVKM. This sequence originates from an adult in good health. The chain uses TRBV28 and TRBJ2-7, with a possible D match to TRBD2 (5 bases). The sample here was peripheral blood, taken on day 0 of AZD1222 vaccination. The CDR3 loop reads CASSFLRPGILRSYEQYV. The CDR3 nucleotides are TGTGCCAGCAGTTTTCTTCGGCCGGGGATACTGCGGTCCTACGAGCAGTACGTC.